This TCR beta chain appears in the sequencing data of a study of cytomegalovirus exposure and HLA in healthy donors. Study information: Earlier findings included 100 million to 130 million unique TCR beta sequences obtained from some 180 million T cells.

This clone came up a few times. No antigen is known for it. Both 60 Vbeta primers and 13 Jbeta primers went into the PCR. This table comes from immunoSEQ multiplex PCR, and its TCRdb copy is limited to in-frame clones, with some not included. Of about 120,000 clones listed, about three quarters are singletons. Notes on the study in general: Presence/absence comparisons presumed near-even sequencing depth among donors. A later analysis reported that several of the most significant clusters appeared to be linked to common viral pathogens, among them Epstein-Barr virus.

The V segment lost 6 bases and the J segment 3 bases; nucleotides outside the gene matches: 9. Per germline, CDR1 SGHAT and CDR2 FQDESV (reference sequence). The CDR3 totals 15 residues. This sequence joins TRBV11-1 and TRBJ2-7; 9 bases map to TRBD2. Sequencing was performed on PBMCs. This receptor was obtained from a woman aged 25-40 years in good health and CMV-seropositive. CDR3 sequence (DNA): TGTGCCAGCAGACCGGGTGGGACTAGCCTCTACGAGCAGTACTTC. This sequence encodes CASRPGGTSLYEQYF. The full variable domain, in which reference TRBV11-1 and TRBJ2-7 provide the parts outside the CDR3, is EAEVAQSPRYKITEKSQAVAFWCDPISGHATLYWYRQILGQGPELLVQFQDESVVDDSQLPKDRFSAERLKGVDSTLKIQPAELGDSAMYLCASRPGGTSLYEQYFGPGTRLTVT.